Included here is one T cell receptor beta chain sequence, with context. One end of the junction is discordant with germline, which a read error may explain. The data belong to a study of blood T cell repertoires in COVID-19. Study information: Collection of acute and convalescent COVID-19 samples took place in the United States, Italy and Spain. The analysed material was cDNA or gDNA that came from T cells, B-cell-depleted T cells, or PBMCs.

Sequencing was performed with immunoSEQ multiplex PCR; in TCRdb, only in-frame clones are kept and a portion is missing. The data show roughly 250,000 clones, 90% seen once. Germline CDR1 is MRHNA and CDR2 is SNTAGT. The CDR3 loop spans 14 amino acids. This receptor was obtained from a woman in her forties with acute or convalescent COVID-19. V and J are TRBV6-4 and TRBJ1-3, with D maybe TRBD1 (5 bases). The sequencing input was peripheral blood. CDR3 amino acids: CASSDSFWAGSFFF. The CDR3 DNA is TGTGCCAGCAGTGACTCGTTTTGGGCAGGGTCCTTTTTCTTT.